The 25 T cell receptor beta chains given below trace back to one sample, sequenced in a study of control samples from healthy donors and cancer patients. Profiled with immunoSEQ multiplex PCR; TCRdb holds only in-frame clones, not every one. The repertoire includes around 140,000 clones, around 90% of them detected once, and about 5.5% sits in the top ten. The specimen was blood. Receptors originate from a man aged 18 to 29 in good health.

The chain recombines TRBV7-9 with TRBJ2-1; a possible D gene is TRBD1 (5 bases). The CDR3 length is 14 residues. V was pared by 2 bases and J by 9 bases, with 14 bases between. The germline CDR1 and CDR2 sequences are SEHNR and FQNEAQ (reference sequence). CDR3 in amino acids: CASSLWGAGGEQFF. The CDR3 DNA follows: TGTGCCAGCAGCTTATGGGGCGCAGGCGGTGAGCAGTTCTTC.

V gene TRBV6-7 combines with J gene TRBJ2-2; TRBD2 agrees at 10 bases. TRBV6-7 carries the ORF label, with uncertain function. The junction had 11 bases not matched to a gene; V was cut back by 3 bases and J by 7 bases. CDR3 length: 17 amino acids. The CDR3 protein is CASSYRGSGGAFGELFF. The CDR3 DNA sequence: TGTGCCAGCAGTTATCGCGGGAGCGGGGGGGCTTTCGGGGAGCTGTTTTTT.

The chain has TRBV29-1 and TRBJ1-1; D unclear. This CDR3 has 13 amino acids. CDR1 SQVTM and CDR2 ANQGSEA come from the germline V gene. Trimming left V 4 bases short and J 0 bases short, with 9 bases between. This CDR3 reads CSVVQSMNTEAFF. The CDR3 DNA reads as TGCAGCGTTGTGCAGTCGATGAACACTGAAGCTTTCTTT.

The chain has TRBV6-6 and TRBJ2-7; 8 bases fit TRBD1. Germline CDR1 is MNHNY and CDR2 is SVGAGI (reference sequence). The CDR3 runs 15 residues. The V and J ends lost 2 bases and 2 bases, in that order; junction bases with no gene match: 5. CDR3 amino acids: CASSYKRQGPYEQYF. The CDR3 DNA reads TGTGCCAGCAGTTACAAACGACAGGGGCCCTACGAGCAGTACTTC.

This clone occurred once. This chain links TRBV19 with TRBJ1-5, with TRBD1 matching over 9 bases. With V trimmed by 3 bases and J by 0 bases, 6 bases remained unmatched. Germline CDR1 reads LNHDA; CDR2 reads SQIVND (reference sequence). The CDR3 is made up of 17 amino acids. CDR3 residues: CASSIATGGDSNQPQHF. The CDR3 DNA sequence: TGTGCCAGTAGTATTGCGACAGGGGGTGATAGCAATCAGCCCCAGCATTTT.

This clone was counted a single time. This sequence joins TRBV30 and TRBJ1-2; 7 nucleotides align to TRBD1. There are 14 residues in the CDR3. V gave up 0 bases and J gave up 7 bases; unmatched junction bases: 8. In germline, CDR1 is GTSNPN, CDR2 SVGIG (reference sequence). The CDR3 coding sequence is TGTGCCTGGAGTGTACACGGGGACAGTCTTGGCTACACCTTC. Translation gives CAWSVHGDSLGYTF.

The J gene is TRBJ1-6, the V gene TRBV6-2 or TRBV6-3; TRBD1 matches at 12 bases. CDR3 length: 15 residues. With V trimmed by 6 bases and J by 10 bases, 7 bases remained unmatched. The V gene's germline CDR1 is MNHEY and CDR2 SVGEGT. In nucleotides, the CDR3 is TGTGCCAGCAGCCAGGGACAGGGGGCAAGATCACCCCTCCACTTT. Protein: CASSQGQGARSPLHF.

The CDR3 reads CASSLVFLGGDEQFF. The DNA for the CDR3 is TGTGCCAGCAGCTTAGTTTTTCTAGGTGGCGATGAGCAGTTCTTC. The gene calls are TRBV11-2 and TRBJ2-1, with unresolved D. The V end was cut by 1 base, the J end by 8 bases, with 15 bases between. This CDR3 has 15 amino acids. Germline V lookup: CDR1 SGHAT, CDR2 FQNNGV.

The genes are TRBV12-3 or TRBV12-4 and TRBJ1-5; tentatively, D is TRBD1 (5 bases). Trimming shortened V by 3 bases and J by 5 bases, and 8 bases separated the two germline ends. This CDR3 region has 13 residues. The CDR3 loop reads CASSFVTDQPQHF. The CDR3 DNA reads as TGTGCCAGCAGTTTCGTGACAGATCAGCCCCAGCATTTT.

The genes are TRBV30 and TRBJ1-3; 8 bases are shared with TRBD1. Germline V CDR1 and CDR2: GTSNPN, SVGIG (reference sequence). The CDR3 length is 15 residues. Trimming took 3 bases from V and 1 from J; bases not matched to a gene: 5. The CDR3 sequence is CAWRDRALSGNTIYF. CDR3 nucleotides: TGTGCCTGGAGGGACAGGGCGCTGTCTGGAAACACCATATATTTT.

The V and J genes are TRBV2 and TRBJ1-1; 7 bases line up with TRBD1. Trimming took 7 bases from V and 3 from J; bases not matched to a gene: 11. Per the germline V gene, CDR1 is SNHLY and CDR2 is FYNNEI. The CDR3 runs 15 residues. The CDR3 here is CASTIIGGAYTEAFF. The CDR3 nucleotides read TGTGCCAGCACTATAATAGGGGGCGCATACACTGAAGCTTTCTTT.

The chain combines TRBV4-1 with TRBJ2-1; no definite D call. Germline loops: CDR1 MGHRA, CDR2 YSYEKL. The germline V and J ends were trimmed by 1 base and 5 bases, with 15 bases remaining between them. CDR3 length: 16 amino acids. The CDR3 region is CASSQGPHTAHNEQFF. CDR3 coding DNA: TGCGCCAGCAGCCAAGGGCCACACACCGCCCACAATGAGCAGTTCTTC.

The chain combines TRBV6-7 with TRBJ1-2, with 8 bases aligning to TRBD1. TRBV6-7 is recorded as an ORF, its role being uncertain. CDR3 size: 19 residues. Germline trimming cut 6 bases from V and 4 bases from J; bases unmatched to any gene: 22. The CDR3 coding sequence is TGTGCCAGCAGCTACGAGGGGGAGACAGGGGCTCCTAGTTGCTATGGCTACACCTTC. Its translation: CASSYEGETGAPSCYGYTF.

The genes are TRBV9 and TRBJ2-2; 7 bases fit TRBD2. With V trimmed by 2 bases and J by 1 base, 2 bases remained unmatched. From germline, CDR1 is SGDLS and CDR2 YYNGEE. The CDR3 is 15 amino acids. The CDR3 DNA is TGTGCCAGCAGCGTGACTAGCCAGAACACCGGGGAGCTGTTTTTT. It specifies CASSVTSQNTGELFF.

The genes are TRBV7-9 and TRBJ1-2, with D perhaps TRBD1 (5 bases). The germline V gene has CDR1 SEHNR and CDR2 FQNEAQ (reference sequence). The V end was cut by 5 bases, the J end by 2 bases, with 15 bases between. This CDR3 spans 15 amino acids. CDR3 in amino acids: CASSESGGANYGYTF. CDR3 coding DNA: TGTGCCAGCAGCGAATCCGGGGGTGCCAACTATGGCTACACCTTC.

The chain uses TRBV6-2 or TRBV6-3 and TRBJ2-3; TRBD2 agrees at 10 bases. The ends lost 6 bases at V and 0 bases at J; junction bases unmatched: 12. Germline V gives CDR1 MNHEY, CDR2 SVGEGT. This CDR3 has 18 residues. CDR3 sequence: CASSPGTSANPSTDTQYF. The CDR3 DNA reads TGTGCCAGCAGCCCTGGGACTAGCGCGAATCCTAGCACAGATACGCAGTATTTT.

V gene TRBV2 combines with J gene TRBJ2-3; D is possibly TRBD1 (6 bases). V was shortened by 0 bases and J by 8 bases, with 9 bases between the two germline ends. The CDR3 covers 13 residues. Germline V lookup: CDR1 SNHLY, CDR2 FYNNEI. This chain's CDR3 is CASSEALRGTQYF. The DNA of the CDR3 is TGTGCCAGCAGTGAAGCACTCAGGGGTACGCAGTATTTT.

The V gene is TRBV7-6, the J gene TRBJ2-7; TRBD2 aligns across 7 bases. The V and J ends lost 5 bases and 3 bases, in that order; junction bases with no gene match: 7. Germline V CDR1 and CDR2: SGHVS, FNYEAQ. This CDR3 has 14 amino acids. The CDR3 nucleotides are TGTGCCAGCAGCCCGCAGAGCGGGGACTACGAGCAGTACTTC. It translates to CASSPQSGDYEQYF.

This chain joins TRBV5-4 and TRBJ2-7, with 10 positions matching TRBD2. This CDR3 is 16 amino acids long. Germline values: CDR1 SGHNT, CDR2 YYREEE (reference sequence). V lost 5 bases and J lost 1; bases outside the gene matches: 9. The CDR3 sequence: CASSPALTSGSYEQYF. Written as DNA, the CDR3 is TGTGCCAGCAGTCCGGCGTTGACTAGCGGGTCCTACGAGCAGTACTTC.

CDR3 region: CASSIGPARRLNTEAFF. DNA for the CDR3: TGTGCCAGTAGTATCGGGCCTGCCCGGCGCCTGAACACTGAAGCTTTCTTT. V and J are TRBV19 and TRBJ1-1, with D hard to call. The germline V gene encodes CDR1 LNHDA and CDR2 SQIVND (reference sequence). With 3 bases removed from V and 0 bases from J, the gap between germline ends came to 17 bases. This CDR3 contains 17 residues.

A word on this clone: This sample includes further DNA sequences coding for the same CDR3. The CDR3 is CASSPQGTDTQYF. Here the CDR3 DNA reads TGCGCCAGCAGCCCTCAGGGGACAGATACGCAGTATTTT. The chain couples TRBV5-1 to TRBJ2-3; the D gene is possibly TRBD1 (6 bases). Per the germline V gene, CDR1 is SGHRS and CDR2 is YFSETQ. Between the trimmed V and J ends, which lost 4 bases and 3 bases, there was a span of 9 bases. This CDR3 is 13 amino acids long.

The DNA of the CDR3 is TGTGCCAGCAGCTCTTTGACGGGGGGGCTAGGAGAGCAGTTCTTC. This codes for CASSSLTGGLGEQFF. The V call is TRBV9, the J call TRBJ2-1; 8 bases fit TRBD2. This CDR3 has 15 residues. The J segment lost 10 bases and the V segment lost 4 bases, leaving 13 bases of the junction unmatched. CDR1 and CDR2 (germline): SGDLS, YYNGEE.

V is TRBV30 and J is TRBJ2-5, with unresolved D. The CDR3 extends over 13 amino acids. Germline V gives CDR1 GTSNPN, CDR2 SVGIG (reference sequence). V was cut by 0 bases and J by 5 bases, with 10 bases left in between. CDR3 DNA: TGTGCCTGGAGTGTGGGAATCCGGGAGACCCAGTACTTC. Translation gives CAWSVGIRETQYF.

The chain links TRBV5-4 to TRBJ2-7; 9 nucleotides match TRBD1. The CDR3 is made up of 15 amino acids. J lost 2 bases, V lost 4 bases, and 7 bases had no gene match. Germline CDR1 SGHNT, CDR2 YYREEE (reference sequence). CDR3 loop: CASSLTGTGPYEQYF. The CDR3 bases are TGTGCCAGCAGCCTAACCGGGACAGGGCCCTACGAGCAGTACTTC.

For the CDR3, the DNA is TGTGCCAGCAGCCAAGAACGGAGCGGGCCACAGTACTTC. It is translated as CASSQERSGPQYF. The V and J genes are TRBV14 and TRBJ2-7; tentative D call: TRBD2 (6 bases). V was cut by 0 bases and J by 10 bases, with 13 bases left in between. CDR1 is SGHDN and CDR2 is FVKESK in the germline V gene. The CDR3 extends over 13 amino acids.